The sequence of this T cell receptor beta chain was determined in a study of shared clonotypes between healthy human individuals. Study results and caveats: Apart from blood, nothing was sampled; tissue repertoires likely differ.

On this clone itself: Its antigen is unidentified.

The CDR3 spans 20 residues. Looked up from germline, CDR1 is SGHTA and CDR2 is FQGTGA. V trimming: 1 base; J trimming: 4 bases; junction bases outside the gene matches: 19. Each cell subset's genomic DNA was divided evenly among several immunoSEQ plates. In the sorted-subset replicate PCRs, 150 to 250 ng DNA, 25,000 to 30,000 T cell genomes, was used. Using immunoSEQ multiplex PCR, the repertoire was profiled, and TCRdb retains in-frame clones only, with some absent. This sample yields some 700,000 clones, of which 80% to 95% are seen a single time; 34% belongs to the top ten. The specimen was memory CD8+ T cells from PBMCs. Subset meaning: CD45RO+ cells pooled with CCR7-negative TemRA cells. The V and J genes are TRBV7-3 and TRBJ2-1; TRBD2 matches 7 bases. The source is a man younger than 35 in good health. Some clones in this sample may be carry-over from other donors' samples. CDR3 in DNA: TGTGCCAGCAGCTTAAAAGGAGAGCTGGGAGGGAGATACTTTTACAATGAGCAGTTCTTC. It encodes CASSLKGELGGRYFYNEQFF. The full variable domain, rest sourced from reference TRBV7-3 and TRBJ2-1, is GAGVSQTPSNKVTEKGKYVELRCDPISGHTALYWYRQSLGQGPEFLIYFQGTGAADDSGLPNDRFFAVRPEGSVSTLKIQRTERGDSAVYLCASSLKGELGGRYFYNEQFFGPGTRLTVL.